The 24 T cell receptor beta chains below come from one sample, sequenced in a study of blood T cell repertoires in COVID-19. Assay: immunoSEQ multiplex PCR; the TCRdb copy retains only in-frame clones and omits some. Found here are hundreds of thousands of clones, about 89% of them singletons; the top ten hold 1.5%. Sequencing input: peripheral blood. These receptors all come from a woman aged 40 to 49 who had recovered from COVID-19.

The chain links TRBV7-8 to TRBJ2-3; D unclear. The V end lost 0 bases, the J end lost 10 bases, and 5 bases lay between the germline ends. Per the germline V gene, CDR1 is SGHVS and CDR2 is FQNEAQ. The CDR3 spans 11 residues. The CDR3 loop reads CASSLAGPQYF. As DNA, the CDR3 is TGTGCCAGCAGCTTAGCGGGCCCGCAGTATTTT.

V usage is TRBV5-4 and J usage is TRBJ1-1; no clear D gene. The CDR3 sequence is 15 residues long. Trimming took off 2 bases at V and 1 base at J, with 12 bases between the two ends. The germline CDR1 and CDR2 sequences are SGHNT and YYREEE (reference sequence). The chain's CDR3 is CASSFSRRGNTEAFF. The CDR3 DNA is TGTGCCAGCAGCTTTTCCCGCAGAGGGAACACTGAAGCTTTCTTT.

This sequence joins TRBV18 and TRBJ2-5; TRBD2 matches at 9 bases. V shed 7 bases and J 6 bases; nucleotides not matched to a gene: 6. Germline CDR1 is KGHSH and CDR2 is LQKENI. The CDR3 contains 13 residues. The chain's CDR3 is CASFGTSRQTQYF. The CDR3 nucleotides are TGTGCCAGCTTCGGGACTAGCCGGCAGACCCAGTACTTC.

The CDR3 DNA follows: TGTGCCATCAGACCCTACTCCGGGGGTTCCTACGAGCAGTACTTC. It specifies CAIRPYSGGSYEQYF. The chain has TRBV10-3 and TRBJ2-7; possibly TRBD2 for D (6 bases). Trimming cost V 6 bases and J 1 base, with 16 bases left between them. CDR3 length equals 15 residues. Germline values: CDR1 ENHRY, CDR2 SYGVKD.

V gene TRBV5-1 combines with J gene TRBJ1-4, with 8 positions matching TRBD1. With V trimmed by 7 bases and J by 2 bases, 13 bases remained unmatched. This CDR3 spans 17 amino acids. Germline values: CDR1 SGHRS, CDR2 YFSETQ. CDR3 in amino acids: CASRRTGTRATNEKLFF. The CDR3 DNA follows: TGCGCCAGCCGACGGACAGGGACCCGTGCGACTAATGAAAAACTGTTTTTT.

The genes are TRBV5-1 and TRBJ1-1; D is possibly TRBD1 (6 bases). V was trimmed by 1 base and J by 2 bases, leaving 27 bases between them. Germline-derived CDR1 and CDR2 are SGHRS and YFSETQ. The CDR3 covers 20 residues. CDR3 amino acids: CASSLRSPRNWGGTNTEAFF. CDR3 coding DNA: TGCGCCAGCAGCTTGCGGAGCCCCAGGAATTGGGGGGGCACAAACACTGAAGCTTTCTTT.

V and J are TRBV7-2 and TRBJ2-7; D might be TRBD2 (5 bases). The V gene lost 2 bases and the J gene lost 2 bases, with 7 bases spanning the gap. The V gene's germline CDR1 is SGHTA and CDR2 FQGNSA. This CDR3 is 13 amino acids long. CDR3 sequence: CASSLKLAYEQYF. DNA for the CDR3: TGTGCCAGCAGCTTAAAACTAGCCTACGAGCAGTACTTC.

The chain recombines TRBV10-3 with TRBJ1-6; the D gene is possibly TRBD1 (5 bases). CDR3 length: 16 amino acids. V was cut by 0 bases and J by 1 base, with 7 bases left in between. Germline loops: CDR1 ENHRY, CDR2 SYGVKD. The CDR3 DNA sequence: TGTGCCATCAGTGAGTCGCGGGGGTCCTATAATTCACCCCTCCACTTT. Its translation is CAISESRGSYNSPLHF.

CDR3 loop: CASSYRTGANTEAFF. CDR3 DNA sequence: TGTGCCAGCAGTTACAGGACAGGGGCGAACACTGAAGCTTTCTTT. V gene TRBV6-2 or TRBV6-3 combines with J gene TRBJ1-1, with 9 positions matching TRBD1. CDR3 length equals 15 residues. V was clipped by 2 bases and J by 1 base; unmatched bases: 2. Germline values: CDR1 MNHEY, CDR2 SVGEGT.

By frequency in the sample, this clone is medium-sized (0.01 to 0.1%). The rearrangement joins TRBV19 to TRBJ1-1, with TRBD1 identical over 10 bases. Trimming at V came to 0 bases and at J to 11 bases, leaving 6 bases not matched to a gene. Germline CDR1 reads LNHDA; CDR2 reads SQIVND (reference sequence). The CDR3 consists of 14 residues. The CDR3 nucleotides are TGTGCCAGTAGTATAGATGGGACAGGGGTAGTGGCTTTCTTT. Amino acids: CASSIDGTGVVAFF.

This sequence joins TRBV27 and TRBJ1-1, with 7 bases fitting TRBD1. Trimming took 4 bases from V and 2 from J; bases not matched to a gene: 10. There are 16 residues in the CDR3. Germline loops: CDR1 MNHEY, CDR2 SMNVEV (reference sequence). CDR3: CASSYGRGAANTEAFF. DNA for the CDR3: TGTGCCAGCAGTTACGGCAGGGGGGCGGCTAACACTGAAGCTTTCTTT.

The V gene is TRBV27, the J gene TRBJ2-3; 7 nucleotides match TRBD1. The J segment lost 1 base and the V segment lost 10 bases, leaving 8 bases of the junction unmatched. The germline gives CDR1 MNHEY, CDR2 SMNVEV (reference sequence). This CDR3 region has 14 residues. Written as DNA, the CDR3 is TGTGCCACCGCGACAGGGTTGGGCACAGATACGCAGTATTTT. This translates into CATATGLGTDTQYF.

The chain carries TRBV27 and TRBJ2-1; D uncertain. Between the trimmed V and J ends, which lost 4 bases and 2 bases, there was a span of 15 bases. Germline CDR1 reads MNHEY; CDR2 reads SMNVEV (reference sequence). This CDR3 is built from 16 residues. CDR3 amino acids: CASSSMAPRPYNEQFF. The CDR3 nucleotides read TGTGCCAGCAGTTCCATGGCTCCCAGGCCCTACAATGAGCAGTTCTTC.

The chain couples TRBV12-5 to TRBJ1-5; unclear D gene. V was clipped by 5 bases and J by 0 bases, with 5 bases between them. Germline CDR1 reads LGHNT; CDR2 reads FRNRAP. The CDR3 runs 13 residues. CDR3 nucleotides: TGTGCTAGTGGTACCTATAGCAATCAGCCCCAGCATTTT. Its protein product is CASGTYSNQPQHF.

The chain joins TRBV29-1 to TRBJ2-1; 9 nucleotides line up with TRBD1. J was trimmed by 8 bases and V by 6 bases; bases with no gene match: 5. Germline CDR1 and CDR2: SQVTM and ANQGSEA. This CDR3 spans 12 amino acids. In DNA, the CDR3 is TGCAGCGTGTACAGGGGGCTTGATGAGCAGTTCTTC. It is translated as CSVYRGLDEQFF.

J is TRBJ2-5 and V is TRBV5-4; 13 bases are shared with TRBD2. From germline, CDR1 is SGHNT and CDR2 YYREEE (reference sequence). This CDR3 spans 16 amino acids. J gave up 4 bases and V 4 bases, and 7 bases lay outside the gene matches. CDR3 in amino acids: CASSPQTSGGRETQYF. CDR3 sequence (DNA): TGTGCCAGCAGCCCTCAGACTAGCGGGGGGCGAGAGACCCAGTACTTC.

The V gene is TRBV10-3, the J gene TRBJ1-5; D not certain. Trimming took off 2 bases at V and 7 bases at J, with 6 bases between the two ends. CDR1 and CDR2 from the germline V gene are ENHRY and SYGVKD. The CDR3 has 12 residues. The CDR3 reads CAISEASQPQHF. The CDR3 DNA reads TGTGCCATCAGTGAGGCGTCCCAGCCCCAGCATTTT.

The rearrangement joins TRBV6-5 to TRBJ2-1, with TRBD1 as a possible D gene (5 bases). With 7 bases removed from V and 5 bases from J, the gap between germline ends came to 6 bases. Germline CDR1 is MNHEY and CDR2 is SVGAGI. CDR3 length equals 11 residues. The CDR3 loop is CASTGNNEQFF. In nucleotides, the CDR3 is TGTGCCAGCACAGGGAACAATGAGCAGTTCTTC.

The genes are TRBV19 and TRBJ2-7, with D possibly matching TRBD1 (6 bases). This CDR3 has 14 amino acids. Trimming shortened V by 1 base and J by 1 base, and 8 bases separated the two germline ends. The V gene's germline CDR1 is LNHDA and CDR2 SQIVND (reference sequence). CDR3 DNA: TGTGCCAGTAGTATAGTAGGGACATCCTACGAGCAGTACTTC. Its translation: CASSIVGTSYEQYF.

The chain links TRBV6-4 to TRBJ2-5, with TRBD2 matching 13 bases. The CDR3 has 14 residues. The V and J ends lost 9 bases and 5 bases, in that order; junction bases with no gene match: 6. CDR1 is MRHNA, CDR2 SNTAGT, per germline. The CDR3 is CASRLAGGGETQYF. DNA of the CDR3: TGTGCCAGTCGACTAGCGGGGGGCGGTGAGACCCAGTACTTC.

This chain uses TRBV11-2 with TRBJ2-1; D is undetermined. There are 17 residues in the CDR3. Per germline, CDR1 SGHAT and CDR2 FQNNGV. Trimming shortened V by 1 base and J by 5 bases, and 18 bases separated the two germline ends. Here the CDR3 DNA reads TGTGCCAGCAGCTTAGTATTTATGGTGGCCCCAAACAATGAGCAGTTCTTC. Translated: CASSLVFMVAPNNEQFF.

The chain has TRBV11-2 and TRBJ1-1; D is undetermined. This CDR3 has 13 residues. Germline V gene lookup returns CDR1 SGHAT and CDR2 FQNNGV. Between the trimmed V and J ends, which lost 4 bases and 5 bases, there was a span of 11 bases. CDR3 sequence (DNA): TGTGCCAGCAGCTACACACCGGGGACTGAAGCTTTCTTT. It specifies CASSYTPGTEAFF.

The J gene is TRBJ1-2, the V gene TRBV29-1; 11 positions agree with TRBD1. Looked up from germline, CDR1 is SQVTM and CDR2 is ANQGSEA. Trimming removed 1 base from V and 7 bases from J; junction bases left unmatched: 5. The CDR3 runs to 14 residues. CDR3 coding DNA: TGCAGCGTTGAAGTTGGCGGGACAGGGGGTGGCTACACCTTC. This sequence encodes CSVEVGGTGGGYTF. Complete variable domain (other parts from reference TRBV29-1 and TRBJ1-2): SAVISQKPSRDICQRGTSLTIQCQVDSQVTMMFWYRQQPGQSLTLIATANQGSEATYESGFVIDKFPISRPNLTFSTLTVSNMSPEDSSIYLCSVEVGGTGGGYTFGSGTRLTVV.

The chain couples TRBV19 to TRBJ1-5; TRBD1 matches 9 bases. Germline values: CDR1 LNHDA, CDR2 SQIVND (reference sequence). V shed 1 base and J 12 bases; nucleotides not matched to a gene: 1. There are 12 residues in the CDR3. DNA of the CDR3: TGTGCCAGTAGTATAGGGGGACAGGGCCAGCATTTT. The encoded protein is CASSIGGQGQHF.